This entry is about one T cell receptor (beta chain). Through a sample-barcoded 5' primer and a J-beta primer mix, a second PCR was run for roughly 6 to 12 cycles. TCRdb fed the 5' RACE reads into MiXCR, producing one record per CDR3 protein. The sample has 700,000 or so distinct CDR3 sequences; about 43% are singletons. Deletions cut 4 bases from V and 0 bases from J, with 8 bases between. CDR3 size: 14 residues. The germline V gene encodes CDR1 MGHDK and CDR2 SYGVNS. These data come from a study of blood T cells in healthy people across ages. For the study at large: Every two T cells gave about one barcoded beta molecule via template switching.

Sequencing was performed on blood. The source is a man of 80 years or more in good health. The chain is built from TRBV25-1 and TRBJ2-3; D is undetermined. The CDR3 bases are TGTGCCAGCAGTGCATTTGTCAGCACAGATACGCAGTATTTT. This encodes CASSAFVSTDTQYF.